This T cell receptor beta chain was sequenced during a study of identical twins. The CDR3 sequence is 16 residues long. CDR1 SGHRS and CDR2 YFSETQ come from the germline V gene. V trimming: 5 bases; J trimming: 3 bases; junction bases outside the gene matches: 11. Using its own MiXCR run on the 5' RACE reads, TCRdb lists one record per CDR3 protein. This table has just under 550,000 distinct CDR3 sequences, around 15% appearing once. These same data were also listed under a study on yellow fever vaccine responses in identical twins.

The sample comprised CD4+ T cells sorted from blood. The clonotype was recovered from a woman in her late teens or twenties in good health. The V gene is TRBV5-1, the J gene TRBJ2-1; 7 bases fit TRBD2. The CDR3 coding sequence is TGCGCCAGCAGGCTGGCCCCTAGCGGAAACTACAATGAGCAGTTCTTC. Its translation: CASRLAPSGNYNEQFF.